This T cell receptor beta chain was sequenced in a study of siplizumab effects on memory and regulatory T cells. TCRdb's copy holds only in-frame clones and misses some; the assay was immunoSEQ multiplex PCR. This repertoire shows approximately 100,000 clones, 91% found once; its top ten account for just over 2.5%. CDR3 length: 12 amino acids. The V end lost 4 bases, the J end lost 8 bases, and 9 bases lay between the germline ends. Germline-derived CDR1 and CDR2 are SGHVS and FNYEAQ. The rearrangement links TRBV7-6 to TRBJ2-1, with unresolved D. The sequencing sample was made of CD4+ T cells sorted from blood. The receptor was derived from a human donor in good health. Some clones in this sample may be carry-over from other donors' samples. The CDR3, as DNA: TGTGCCAGCAGCTCAAATTACGATGAGCAGTTCTTC. Translated, it gives CASSSNYDEQFF.